This TCR beta chain was recorded in a study of T cells in localized non-small cell lung cancer. Study-level results: Paired adjacent lung recovered a median roughly 54 of the top 100 tumor clones.

TCRdb's table, derived via immunoSEQ multiplex PCR, lists solely in-frame clones and lacks some. Among under 15,000 clones listed, around four fifths were seen once. The CDR3 contains 13 residues. Trimming took off 6 bases at V and 1 base at J, with 9 bases between the two ends. Germline V gives CDR1 LGHNA, CDR2 YNFKEQ. A note on this clone: Antigen: not known.

The rearrangement joins TRBV4-2 to TRBJ1-1; D is unclear. The sequence was collected from a male donor older than 55 with stage I lung adenocarcinoma. This specimen was peripheral blood, taken before any cancer treatment. The CDR3 spells CASRPGKNTEAFF. CDR3 in DNA: TGTGCCAGCAGGCCGGGTAAGAACACTGAAGCTTTCTTT.